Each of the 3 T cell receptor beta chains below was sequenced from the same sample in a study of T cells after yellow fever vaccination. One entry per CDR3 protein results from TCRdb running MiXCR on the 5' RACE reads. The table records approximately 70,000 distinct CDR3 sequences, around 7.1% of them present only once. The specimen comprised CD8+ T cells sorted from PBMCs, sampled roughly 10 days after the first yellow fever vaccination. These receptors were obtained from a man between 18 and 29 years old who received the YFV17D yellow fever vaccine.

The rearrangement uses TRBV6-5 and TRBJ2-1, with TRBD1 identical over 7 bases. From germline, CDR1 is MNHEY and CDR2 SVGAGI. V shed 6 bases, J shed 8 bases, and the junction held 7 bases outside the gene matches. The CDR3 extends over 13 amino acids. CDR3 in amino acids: CASSTTGVYEQFF. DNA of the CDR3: TGTGCCAGCAGCACTACAGGGGTCTATGAGCAGTTCTTC.

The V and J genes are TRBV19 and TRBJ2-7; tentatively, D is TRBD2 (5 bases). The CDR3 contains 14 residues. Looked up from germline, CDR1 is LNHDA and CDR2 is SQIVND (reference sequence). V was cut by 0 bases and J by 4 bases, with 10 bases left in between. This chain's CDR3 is CASSIDGGGYEQYF. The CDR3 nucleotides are TGTGCCAGTAGTATAGACGGCGGAGGTTACGAGCAGTACTTC.

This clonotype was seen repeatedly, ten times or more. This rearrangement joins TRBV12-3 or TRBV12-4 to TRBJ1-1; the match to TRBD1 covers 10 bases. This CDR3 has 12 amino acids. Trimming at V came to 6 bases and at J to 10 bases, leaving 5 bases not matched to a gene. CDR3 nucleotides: TGTGCCAGCAGCCGACAGGGGGCTGCAGCTTTCTTT. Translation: CASSRQGAAAFF.